A single sample is the source of the 8 T cell receptor beta chains below, sequenced in a study of T-cell memory formation after mild COVID-19 (dated by TCRdb to the early 2020s). Libraries were made using 5' RACE. For sequencing, an Illumina NovaSeq 6000 was employed. The public reads were quality trimmed at Q25 with fastp and then assembled into clones with MiXCR by TCRdb, keeping productive beta chains. Each entry is one CDR3 protein sequence, shown with its most common DNA and genes. This sample is represented by under 400,000 distinct CDR3 sequences; around 20% of them were singletons. The ten largest clones capture around an eighth of the sample. Input material: PBMCs or a T cell subset sorted from them (not recorded which). The receptors were gathered from an adult woman who had mild COVID-19 (a few samples of this study predate the infection). The sample titles of this study are shuffled in the database, so cell type and time point are left out; the donor was told from shared clones.

The chain uses TRBV2 and TRBJ2-7; D possibly corresponds to TRBD1 (6 bases). Trimming removed 1 base from V and 3 bases from J, with 7 bases in between. The germline gives CDR1 SNHLY, CDR2 FYNNEI. The CDR3 has 13 amino acids. In DNA form, the CDR3 reads TGTGCCAGCAGTGAAGTACAGGGCTACGAGCAGTACTTC. Its protein product is CASSEVQGYEQYF. The variable domain in full, with the rest retrieved from reference TRBV2 and TRBJ2-7, is EPEVTQTPSHQVTQMGQEVILRCVPISNHLYFYWYRQILGQKVEFLVSFYNNEISEKSEIFDDQFSVERPDGSNFTLKIRSTKLEDSAMYFCASSEVQGYEQYFGPGTRLTVT.

The chain recombines TRBV12-3 or TRBV12-4 with TRBJ1-1; D is perhaps TRBD1 (5 bases). The V and J ends lost 4 bases and 0 bases respectively, with 18 bases between them. This CDR3 is 17 amino acids long. CDR3 nucleotides: TGTGCCAGCAGTTCTACTATCTTGGGGCCAGTGAACACTGAAGCTTTCTTT. This codes for CASSSTILGPVNTEAFF.

This clonotype came up a few times. The rearrangement joins TRBV20-1 to TRBJ2-7; tentatively, D is TRBD2 (5 bases). The CDR3 loop spans 12 amino acids. Germline CDR1 DFQATT, CDR2 SNEGSKA (reference sequence). V was trimmed by 1 base and J by 3 bases, leaving 7 bases between them. The CDR3 is CSARAGSYEQYF. The CDR3 DNA reads TGCAGTGCTAGAGCGGGAAGCTACGAGCAGTACTTC.

J is TRBJ2-7 and V is TRBV5-6, with 11 bases identical to TRBD2. J lost 6 bases, V lost 5 bases, and 10 bases had no gene match. This CDR3 has 15 amino acids. The germline CDR1 and CDR2 sequences are SGHDT and YYEEEE. The CDR3 protein is CASRRGLAAPLEQYF. CDR3 bases: TGTGCCAGCAGAAGGGGACTAGCGGCGCCACTCGAGCAGTACTTC.

This chain links TRBV9 with TRBJ2-7; D not resolved. The germline CDR1 and CDR2 sequences are SGDLS and YYNGEE. There are 12 residues in the CDR3. This chain's CDR3 is CHPRWTGSEQYF. The CDR3 nucleotides are TGTCACCCGCGGTGGACGGGTAGCGAGCAGTACTTC.

The chain links TRBV20-1 to TRBJ2-7, with D hard to call. This CDR3 is 15 amino acids long. V gave up 0 bases and J gave up 0 bases, with 12 bases separating them. Germline V gene data show CDR1 as DFQATT and CDR2 as SNEGSKA (reference sequence). The CDR3 DNA follows: TGCAGTGCTAGAGAGTTCGGACGGAACTCCTACGAGCAGTACTTC. Translation: CSAREFGRNSYEQYF.

This clonotype was seen ten or more times. The J gene is TRBJ2-3, the V gene TRBV7-2, with a tentative D call TRBD2 (5 bases). The CDR3 consists of 17 residues. Trimming took off 4 bases at V and 0 bases at J, with 17 bases between the two ends. CDR1 is SGHTA, CDR2 FQGNSA, per germline. This CDR3 is CASSSQGLLRSTDTQYF. The CDR3 region has the DNA TGTGCCAGCAGCTCACAAGGACTTCTTCGGAGCACAGATACGCAGTATTTT.

The V and J genes are TRBV5-1 and TRBJ2-3, with 8 positions matching TRBD2. The CDR3 has 14 amino acids. Germline CDR1 SGHRS, CDR2 YFSETQ. V lost 4 bases to trimming and J lost 4 bases; unmatched junction nucleotides: 5. CDR3 loop: CASSRAGGADTQYF. DNA of the CDR3: TGCGCCAGCAGCAGGGCGGGGGGCGCAGATACGCAGTATTTT.